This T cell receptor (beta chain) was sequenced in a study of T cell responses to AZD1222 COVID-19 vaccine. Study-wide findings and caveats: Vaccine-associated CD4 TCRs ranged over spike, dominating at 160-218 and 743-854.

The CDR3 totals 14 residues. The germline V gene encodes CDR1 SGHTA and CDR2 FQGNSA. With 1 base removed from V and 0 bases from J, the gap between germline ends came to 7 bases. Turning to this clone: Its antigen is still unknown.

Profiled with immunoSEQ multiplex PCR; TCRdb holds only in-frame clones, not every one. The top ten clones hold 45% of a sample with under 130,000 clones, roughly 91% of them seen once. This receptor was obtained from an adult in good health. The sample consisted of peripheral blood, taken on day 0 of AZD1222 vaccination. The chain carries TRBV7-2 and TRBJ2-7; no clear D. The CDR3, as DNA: TGTGCCAGCAGCTTAGGGACCTACTCCTACGAGCAGTACTTC. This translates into CASSLGTYSYEQYF. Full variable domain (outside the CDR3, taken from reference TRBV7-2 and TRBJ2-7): GAGVSQSPSNKVTEKGKDVELRCDPISGHTALYWYRQSLGQGLEFLIYFQGNSAPDKSGLPSDRFSAERTGGSVSTLTIQRTQQEDSAVYLCASSLGTYSYEQYFGPGTRLTVT.